One T cell receptor (beta chain) is described in this entry. This sample is drawn from a study of OX40 agonist ivuxolimab in advanced cancers. About the study: Patients took ivuxolimab, an agonistic anti-OX40 (CD134) antibody. Patients received intravenous ivuxolimab every 2 weeks at 0.01 to 10 mg/kg.

V was clipped by 1 base and J by 0 bases, with 10 bases between them. CDR1 SNHLY and CDR2 FYNNEI come from the germline V gene. This CDR3 has 16 amino acids. Data came from immunoSEQ multiplex PCR; TCRdb stores just in-frame clones and leaves some out. The sample carries about 13,000 clones, about 75% recorded once. Sequencing was performed on CD4+ or CD8+ T cells sorted from blood, taken in a trial of the OX40 agonist ivuxolimab. The rearrangement joins TRBV2 to TRBJ2-1; possible D gene TRBD1, 5 bases. The origin of this receptor is an adult with an advanced solid tumor such as melanoma, head and neck, liver or kidney cancer. The CDR3 sequence: CASSEERGSSYNEQFF. The CDR3 DNA reads TGTGCCAGCAGTGAAGAAAGGGGTAGCTCCTACAATGAGCAGTTCTTC.